This TCR beta chain was recovered during a study of blood T cell repertoires in COVID-19. Sequencing used immunoSEQ multiplex PCR; TCRdb keeps in-frame clones, though not all of them. The sample holds around 150,000 clones, just under 85% seen once. Trimming removed 3 bases from V and 6 bases from J; junction bases left unmatched: 6. The CDR3 covers 15 residues. The germline V gene encodes CDR1 MNHEY and CDR2 SMNVEV (reference sequence). The receptor's source is a woman of 80 years or more with acute or convalescent COVID-19. Material: peripheral blood. The chain employs TRBV27 and TRBJ2-2, with 8 bases lining up with TRBD2. The CDR3 here is CASSLRLASSGELFF. CDR3 DNA sequence: TGTGCCAGCAGTTTGAGACTAGCGTCGTCCGGGGAGCTGTTTTTT.